This TCR beta chain was identified in a study of T cells expressing NK-cell markers. Turning to the study itself: Repertoires of TCR beta were obtained from T cells sorted as CD3+CD56+NKG2C+, CD3+CD56+NKG2C- and CD3+CD56-NKG2C+. Points from the study as a whole: Dominance of the CD3+CD56-NKG2C+ fraction by these clonotypes also held in four donors.

CDR3 length: 12 amino acids. The germline CDR1 and CDR2 sequences are SGHVS and FQNEAQ. To note about this clonotype: Its antigen is unknown.

The cDNA for TCR beta came from 5'RACE template switching with UMIs. With the 5' RACE reads reprocessed, TCRdb shows one record per CDR3 protein and no DNA. Recorded for this sample: about 440,000 distinct CDR3 sequences. V and J are TRBV7-8 and TRBJ1-4; TCRdb's D call of TRBD1 is untestable without DNA. Sequencing was carried out using blood T cells: a sorted CD56 or NKG2C T cell subset, CD4+ or CD8+ T cells, or bulk PBMC T cells (not recorded which). This sequence was found in a woman between 18 and 70 years old in good health. The CDR3 sequence is CASSSDGGKLFF.